The 27 T cell receptor beta chains given below trace back to one sample, sequenced in a study of CD8 T cells in ankylosing spondylitis. TCRdb analysed the 5' RACE reads with MiXCR anew, one entry per CDR3 protein. The sample includes roughly 780 distinct CDR3 sequences, around 2.6% of them seen just once. What was sequenced was blood, either unsorted or a sorted T cell fraction (not recorded which). The receptors originated from a male donor with ankylosing spondylitis or in good health (not recorded which).

In this sample, this clonotype is medium-sized. The rearrangement links TRBV9 to TRBJ1-1; D not resolved. CDR1 SGDLS and CDR2 YYNGEE come from the germline V gene. The length of the CDR3 is 16 residues. Trimming left V 0 bases short and J 2 bases short, with 14 bases between. The CDR3 DNA reads as TGTGCCAGCAGCGTAGGAGTCTGGACGGAAAACACTGAAGCTTTCTTT. It encodes CASSVGVWTENTEAFF.

At least ten counts were recorded for this clonotype. In nucleotides, the CDR3 is TGTGCCAGCAGCGTAGAGACCACTAGCGGGATGGAGACCCAGTACTTC. It translates to CASSVETTSGMETQYF. The chain joins TRBV9 to TRBJ2-5, with TRBD2 matching 10 bases. After removal of 0 bases from V and 5 bases from J, the junction contained 7 bases not matched to a gene. The CDR3 runs to 16 residues. In germline, CDR1 is SGDLS, CDR2 YYNGEE.

This clonotype has ten or more counts. This chain joins TRBV9 and TRBJ2-7; D remains ambiguous. Germline CDR1 and CDR2: SGDLS and YYNGEE. This CDR3 has 15 residues. With 3 bases removed from V and 2 bases from J, the gap between germline ends came to 15 bases. CDR3: CASSAGSDGPYEQYF. CDR3 DNA sequence: TGTGCCAGCAGCGCAGGATCGGACGGACCCTACGAGCAGTACTTC.

This clonotype is labeled as medium-sized. This sequence joins TRBV9 and TRBJ2-2; TRBD1 might be the D (6 bases). Germline loops: CDR1 SGDLS, CDR2 YYNGEE. The CDR3 has 13 amino acids. Trimming removed 4 bases at V and 6 bases at J, with 10 bases between. The CDR3 here is CASSSPGAGELFF. CDR3 nucleotide sequence: TGTGCCAGCAGCTCCCCAGGGGCCGGGGAGCTGTTTTTT.

This clonotype has a count of ten or more. V and J are TRBV9 and TRBJ2-7, with 8 bases lining up with TRBD1. Unmatched junction bases numbered 8, after V lost 4 bases and J lost 2 bases. CDR1 is SGDLS, CDR2 YYNGEE, per germline. The CDR3 covers 15 residues. The DNA of the CDR3 is TGTGCCAGCAGCCCAACAGGGGGGCTGACCTACGAGCAGTACTTC. This gives the protein CASSPTGGLTYEQYF.

This clonotype has at least ten counts. The chain combines TRBV9 with TRBJ2-7; unclear D gene. The V gene's germline CDR1 is SGDLS and CDR2 YYNGEE. Between the trimmed V and J ends, which lost 1 base and 0 bases, there was a span of 5 bases. This CDR3 is built from 13 residues. The CDR3 nucleotides are TGTGCCAGCAGCGTATTACCCTCCTACGAGCAGTACTTC. Encoded protein: CASSVLPSYEQYF.

This clonotype was counted at least ten times. J is TRBJ1-2 and V is TRBV9; D is perhaps TRBD1 (5 bases). Germline CDR1 SGDLS, CDR2 YYNGEE. Deletions cut 4 bases from V and 4 bases from J, with 23 bases between. This CDR3 region has 17 residues. The CDR3 region has the DNA TGTGCCAGCAGCCCACGCTCCACCGACAGAGAACGCTATGGCTACACCTTC. Protein product: CASSPRSTDRERYGYTF. Combining the CDR3 with reference TRBV9 and TRBJ1-2 gives the whole variable domain DSGVTQTPKHLITATGQRVTLRCSPRSGDLSVYWYQQSLDQGLQFLIQYYNGEERAKGNILERFSAQQFPDLHSELNLSSLELGDSALYFCASSPRSTDRERYGYTFGSGTRLTVV.

This clonotype was seen at least ten times. The V call is TRBV9, the J call TRBJ2-1; perhaps TRBD2 as D (7 bases). V lost 4 bases and J 4 bases, leaving 15 bases between the germline ends. Germline V gene data show CDR1 as SGDLS and CDR2 as YYNGEE. There are 15 residues in the CDR3. CDR3 nucleotide sequence: TGTGCCAGCAGCACGTGGGGGGGGCCATACAATGAGCAGTTCTTC. This sequence encodes CASSTWGGPYNEQFF.

This clonotype was seen many times. The V call is TRBV9, the J call TRBJ2-1; TRBD1 matches 7 bases. There are 15 residues in the CDR3. The junction had 8 bases not matched to a gene; V was cut back by 4 bases and J by 4 bases. The V gene's germline CDR1 is SGDLS and CDR2 YYNGEE. CDR3 loop: CASSLTGSEYNEQFF. The CDR3 region has the DNA TGTGCCAGCAGCCTGACAGGGTCAGAGTACAATGAGCAGTTCTTC.

In its sample, this clonotype ranks as medium-sized. The CDR3 here is CASSPGTGLSYEQYF. CDR3 in DNA: TGTGCCAGCAGCCCTGGGACAGGGCTCTCCTACGAGCAGTACTTC. V and J are TRBV5-5 and TRBJ2-7; TRBD1 agrees at 9 bases. The CDR3 spans 15 residues. Germline loops: CDR1 SGHKS, CDR2 YYEKEE (reference sequence). Trimming took 4 bases from V and 0 from J; bases not matched to a gene: 5.

This clonotype was counted at least ten times. The chain employs TRBV9 and TRBJ2-7, with D unclear. V was cut by 0 bases and J by 0 bases, with 4 bases left in between. Germline CDR1 SGDLS, CDR2 YYNGEE. The CDR3 runs 13 residues. In DNA form, the CDR3 reads TGTGCCAGCAGCGTAGGCAGCTCCTACGAGCAGTACTTC. Its translation is CASSVGSSYEQYF. The full variable domain, with the rest looked up from reference TRBV9 and TRBJ2-7, is DSGVTQTPKHLITATGQRVTLRCSPRSGDLSVYWYQQSLDQGLQFLIQYYNGEERAKGNILERFSAQQFPDLHSELNLSSLELGDSALYFCASSVGSSYEQYFGPGTRLTVT.

In this sample, this clonotype turned up many times. This chain's CDR3 is CASSTRSRDRDFGTGELFF. CDR3 DNA sequence: TGTGCCAGCAGCACTCGGAGCCGGGACAGGGATTTTGGCACCGGGGAGCTGTTTTTT. The chain employs TRBV9 and TRBJ2-2, with TRBD1 matching 9 bases. V lost 4 bases, J lost 4 bases, and 17 bases stayed unmatched. CDR3 length: 19 amino acids. Germline lookup yields CDR1 SGDLS and CDR2 YYNGEE. Based on the CDR3 plus reference TRBV9 and TRBJ2-2, the full variable domain is DSGVTQTPKHLITATGQRVTLRCSPRSGDLSVYWYQQSLDQGLQFLIQYYNGEERAKGNILERFSAQQFPDLHSELNLSSLELGDSALYFCASSTRSRDRDFGTGELFFGEGSRLTVL.

Sample share makes this clonotype medium-sized (0.01 to 0.1%). J is TRBJ2-7 and V is TRBV9, with 11 bases matching TRBD2. The germline gives CDR1 SGDLS, CDR2 YYNGEE. Germline trimming cut 0 bases from V and 2 bases from J; bases unmatched to any gene: 1. This CDR3 has 15 amino acids. CDR3 DNA: TGTGCCAGCAGCGTAGGTAGCGGGGGGGCCTACGAGCAGTACTTC. Translated, it gives CASSVGSGGAYEQYF.

This clonotype is medium-sized by share. This chain joins TRBV9 and TRBJ2-1, with TRBD1 matching over 10 bases. Germline CDR1 SGDLS, CDR2 YYNGEE. The ends lost 4 bases at V and 2 bases at J; junction bases unmatched: 6. The CDR3 is made up of 16 amino acids. CDR3 in amino acids: CASSTRQGAPYNEQFF. CDR3 bases: TGTGCCAGCAGCACTCGACAGGGGGCCCCCTACAATGAGCAGTTCTTC.

This clonotype is medium-sized within its sample. CDR3 sequence: CASQTYEQYF. DNA of the CDR3: TGCGCCAGCCAGACCTACGAGCAGTACTTC. The V gene is TRBV5-1, the J gene TRBJ2-7; D is unclear. The CDR3 is made up of 10 amino acids. V dropped 7 bases and J dropped 2 bases, with 4 bases sitting between them. Per germline, CDR1 SGHRS and CDR2 YFSETQ.

Relative to its sample, this clonotype is medium-sized. The V and J genes are TRBV9 and TRBJ1-1; D is unresolved. The CDR3 loop spans 15 amino acids. CDR1 is SGDLS and CDR2 is YYNGEE in the germline V gene. V lost 0 bases, J lost 1 base, and 10 bases lay in between. Here the CDR3 reads CASSVDSVGNTEAFF. The DNA of the CDR3 is TGTGCCAGCAGCGTAGACTCCGTGGGGAACACTGAAGCTTTCTTT.

This clonotype was observed at least ten times. V usage is TRBV9 and J usage is TRBJ2-3; 7 bases are shared with TRBD1. Germline V gives CDR1 SGDLS, CDR2 YYNGEE. The CDR3 extends over 15 amino acids. V was clipped by 4 bases and J by 5 bases; unmatched bases: 10. CDR3: CASSPRGGSGDTQYF. The DNA for the CDR3 is TGTGCCAGCAGCCCCAGAGGGGGCTCGGGAGATACGCAGTATTTT. The full variable domain, completed using reference TRBV9 and TRBJ2-3, is DSGVTQTPKHLITATGQRVTLRCSPRSGDLSVYWYQQSLDQGLQFLIQYYNGEERAKGNILERFSAQQFPDLHSELNLSSLELGDSALYFCASSPRGGSGDTQYFGPGTRLTVL.

This clonotype was observed many times. V and J are TRBV9 and TRBJ2-5, with 9 bases that match TRBD2. The CDR3 is 16 residues long. Germline CDR1 SGDLS, CDR2 YYNGEE. With V trimmed by 0 bases and J by 1 base, 4 bases remained unmatched. The CDR3 sequence: CASSVAAGGPQETQYF. DNA of the CDR3: TGTGCCAGCAGCGTAGCGGCGGGAGGGCCCCAAGAGACCCAGTACTTC.

This clonotype counts as medium-sized. The gene calls are TRBV9 and TRBJ1-1, with unresolved D. Trimming removed 2 bases at V and 5 bases at J, with 16 bases between. The length of the CDR3 is 15 residues. CDR1 and CDR2 from the germline V gene are SGDLS and YYNGEE. The DNA of the CDR3 is TGTGCCAGCAGCGTTTACGCCAGAGGCTTAACTGAAGCTTTCTTT. This sequence encodes CASSVYARGLTEAFF.

This clonotype counts as medium-sized (0.01 to 0.1%). The chain uses TRBV9 and TRBJ1-1; no clear D. The CDR3 is 18 residues long. Germline V gene lookup returns CDR1 SGDLS and CDR2 YYNGEE. Trimming shortened V by 3 bases and J by 4 bases, and 25 bases separated the two germline ends. CDR3 sequence: CASSGSTGSQPRVTEAFF. CDR3 DNA sequence: TGTGCCAGCAGCGGCTCGACGGGATCCCAACCTAGGGTCACTGAAGCTTTCTTT. The whole variable domain, remainder taken from reference TRBV9 and TRBJ1-1, is DSGVTQTPKHLITATGQRVTLRCSPRSGDLSVYWYQQSLDQGLQFLIQYYNGEERAKGNILERFSAQQFPDLHSELNLSSLELGDSALYFCASSGSTGSQPRVTEAFFGQGTRLTVV.

In its sample, this clonotype ranks as medium-sized. The V gene is TRBV9, the J gene TRBJ2-2, with no clear D. Germline V gene data show CDR1 as SGDLS and CDR2 as YYNGEE. Trimming took 3 bases from V and 2 from J, leaving 2 bases between them. The CDR3 runs to 12 residues. CDR3 in amino acids: CASSENTGELFF. CDR3 bases: TGTGCCAGCAGCGAAAACACCGGGGAGCTGTTTTTT.

This clonotype showed up many times. The chain links TRBV9 to TRBJ1-6; unclear D gene. V gave up 3 bases and J gave up 13 bases, with 26 bases separating them. This CDR3 has 17 amino acids. Germline V gives CDR1 SGDLS, CDR2 YYNGEE. CDR3 amino acids: CASSAESKRTEVAPLHF. In nucleotides, the CDR3 is TGTGCCAGCAGCGCCGAATCGAAGAGGACTGAGGTGGCGCCCCTCCACTTT.

The table lists this clonotype with many counts. In nucleotides, the CDR3 is TGTGCCAGCAGCCCCTTTAGGGTCTACAATGAGCAGTTCTTC. It yields the protein CASSPFRVYNEQFF. The J gene is TRBJ2-1, the V gene TRBV9; no clear D. The ends were cut back, 4 bases at V and 3 bases at J, with 11 bases in the middle. CDR1 SGDLS and CDR2 YYNGEE come from the germline V gene. The CDR3 extends over 14 amino acids.

The gene calls are TRBV9 and TRBJ2-5; tentatively, D is TRBD2 (5 bases). CDR3 length: 15 amino acids. Trimming took off 2 bases at V and 4 bases at J, with 15 bases between the two ends. Germline V lookup: CDR1 SGDLS, CDR2 YYNGEE. CDR3: CASSVQLGNGETQYF. CDR3 nucleotide sequence: TGTGCCAGCAGCGTTCAACTAGGTAACGGAGAGACCCAGTACTTC.

This clonotype counts as large (0.1 to 1%). The chain couples TRBV9 to TRBJ2-5, with 9 bases identical to TRBD2. The CDR3 is made up of 14 amino acids. Per germline, CDR1 SGDLS and CDR2 YYNGEE. With V trimmed by 7 bases and J by 2 bases, 6 bases remained unmatched. The CDR3 nucleotides are TGTGCCAGCGGAAGCGGGGGGAGTCAAGAGACCCAGTACTTC. It encodes CASGSGGSQETQYF.

This clonotype was seen many times. The V and J genes are TRBV9 and TRBJ2-7; D is unresolved. Germline CDR1 SGDLS, CDR2 YYNGEE. V gave up 0 bases and J gave up 4 bases, with 14 bases separating them. The CDR3 loop spans 15 amino acids. CDR3 bases: TGTGCCAGCAGCGTAGAGGCTAGTAGGTTTTACGAGCAGTACTTC. Its protein product is CASSVEASRFYEQYF. Variable domain in full (rest from reference TRBV9 and TRBJ2-7): DSGVTQTPKHLITATGQRVTLRCSPRSGDLSVYWYQQSLDQGLQFLIQYYNGEERAKGNILERFSAQQFPDLHSELNLSSLELGDSALYFCASSVEASRFYEQYFGPGTRLTVT.

This clonotype was seen repeatedly, ten times or more. This chain joins TRBV9 and TRBJ1-6, with TRBD1 matching 7 bases. Trimming at V came to 3 bases and at J to 8 bases, leaving 5 bases not matched to a gene. The CDR3 extends over 14 amino acids. Germline CDR1 SGDLS, CDR2 YYNGEE. CDR3 amino acids: CASSARGTHSPLHF. CDR3 DNA sequence: TGTGCCAGCAGCGCCAGGGGGACGCATTCACCCCTCCACTTT.